Shown below are 28 T cell receptor beta chains from a single sample sequenced in a study of blood T cell repertoires in COVID-19. Repertoires were generated with immunoSEQ multiplex PCR, while TCRdb's copy carries only in-frame clones and drops some. Among a few hundred thousand clones listed, roughly 88% were seen once. Sequencing was performed on peripheral blood. These TCRs come from a woman between 65 and 79 years old with COVID-19, enrolled during active disease.

V is TRBV28 and J is TRBJ1-2, with D maybe TRBD1 (5 bases). CDR1 is MDHEN and CDR2 is SYDVKM in the germline V gene. Trimming left V 6 bases short and J 5 bases short, with 13 bases between. The CDR3 extends over 13 amino acids. CDR3 DNA sequence: TGTGCCAGCAGGGGGACTGGAGGGTATGGCTACACCTTC. Its protein is CASRGTGGYGYTF.

The chain couples TRBV12-3 or TRBV12-4 to TRBJ1-2, with 7 bases that match TRBD1. V trimming: 2 bases; J trimming: 5 bases; junction bases outside the gene matches: 2. The CDR3 loop spans 13 amino acids. In DNA form, the CDR3 reads TGTGCCAGCAGTTTAAGGGACAGTTATGGCTACACCTTC. Its translation is CASSLRDSYGYTF.

The J gene is TRBJ1-5, the V gene TRBV30; D perhaps matches TRBD1 (5 bases). The germline CDR1 and CDR2 sequences are GTSNPN and SVGIG (reference sequence). This CDR3 spans 15 amino acids. V was shortened by 2 bases and J by 3 bases, with 14 bases between the two germline ends. CDR3 sequence reads: CAWSPRGTNNQPQHF. CDR3 in DNA: TGTGCCTGGAGTCCGCGGGGCACCAACAATCAGCCCCAGCATTTT.

The chain links TRBV4-1 to TRBJ1-1, with D uncertain. V was clipped by 4 bases and J by 1 base, with 13 bases between them. This CDR3 spans 15 amino acids. Germline CDR1 and CDR2: MGHRA and YSYEKL. The CDR3 nucleotides are TGCGCCAGCAGCCTACGGCGGCAGCCGAACACTGAAGCTTTCTTT. Its protein is CASSLRRQPNTEAFF.

This clone was recorded many times. The chain uses TRBV6-5 and TRBJ2-6; D unresolved. V dropped 5 bases and J dropped 0 bases, with 8 bases sitting between them. CDR1 and CDR2 from the germline V gene are MNHEY and SVGAGI. This CDR3 is 15 amino acids long. The CDR3, as DNA: TGTGCCAGCAGTACCAGTCGCTCTGGGGCCAACGTCCTGACTTTC. Its protein product is CASSTSRSGANVLTF.

About this clone: The same CDR3 arises from other DNA sequences in this sample as well. The chain joins TRBV5-1 to TRBJ1-1, with D unresolved. The length of the CDR3 is 14 residues. V lost 0 bases and J lost 1, with 7 bases in between. Per the germline V gene, CDR1 is SGHRS and CDR2 is YFSETQ. The CDR3 nucleotides read TGCGCCAGCAGCTTGGTGGCGGGGAACACTGAAGCTTTCTTT. Amino acids: CASSLVAGNTEAFF.

The rearrangement links TRBV7-3 to TRBJ2-2, with 9 bases that match TRBD1. The CDR3 extends over 17 amino acids. CDR1 and CDR2 (germline): SGHTA, FQGTGA. The ends lost 1 base at V and 3 bases at J; junction bases unmatched: 6. CDR3 sequence (DNA): TGTGCCAGCAGCTTAAATTGGGGACAGGGCTACACCGGGGAGCTGTTTTTT. This sequence encodes CASSLNWGQGYTGELFF.

This sequence joins TRBV5-1 and TRBJ2-7, with 7 bases that match TRBD1. V lost 4 bases and J lost 5; bases outside the gene matches: 15. CDR1 and CDR2 (germline): SGHRS, YFSETQ. The CDR3 is 16 residues long. CDR3 amino acids: CASSTRRQGPRDEQYF. The CDR3 region has the DNA TGCGCCAGCAGCACGCGGAGACAGGGTCCAAGGGACGAGCAGTACTTC.

J is TRBJ1-4 and V is TRBV30, with a tentative D call TRBD1 (5 bases). Germline V gene lookup returns CDR1 GTSNPN and CDR2 SVGIG (reference sequence). CDR3 size: 14 residues. V was cut by 3 bases and J by 7 bases, with 15 bases left in between. CDR3 nucleotide sequence: TGTGCCTGGAGGCCAATCGGGGGAGGTGAAAAACTGTTTTTT. It is translated as CAWRPIGGGEKLFF.

V gene TRBV7-9 combines with J gene TRBJ1-2, with TRBD1 as a possible D gene (5 bases). The V end was cut by 5 bases, the J end by 7 bases, with 11 bases between. From germline, CDR1 is SEHNR and CDR2 FQNEAQ (reference sequence). The CDR3 is made up of 12 amino acids. CDR3 in amino acids: CASSKGLSGYTF. The CDR3 bases are TGTGCCAGCAGCAAGGGACTAAGTGGCTACACCTTC.

The chain combines TRBV5-6 with TRBJ1-2; 7 bases are a match to TRBD1. The V gene end was trimmed by 1 base and the J gene end by 4 bases; junction bases not matched to a gene: 7. The CDR3 sequence is 15 residues long. Looked up from germline, CDR1 is SGHDT and CDR2 is YYEEEE. CDR3 DNA: TGTGCCAGCAGCTTGTATACCCAGGGGGTCTATGGCTACACCTTC. This translates into CASSLYTQGVYGYTF. Full variable domain (missing parts from reference TRBV5-6 and TRBJ1-2): DAGVTQSPTHLIKTRGQQVTLRCSPKSGHDTVSWYQQALGQGPQFIFQYYEEEERQRGNFPDRFSGHQFPNYSSELNVNALLLGDSALYLCASSLYTQGVYGYTFGSGTRLTVV.

The chain has TRBV30 and TRBJ2-1, with D possibly matching TRBD1 (5 bases). The length of the CDR3 is 11 residues. From germline, CDR1 is GTSNPN and CDR2 SVGIG (reference sequence). V was shortened by 5 bases and J by 4 bases, with 6 bases between the two germline ends. The chain's CDR3 is CAWAGYNEQFF. In DNA form, the CDR3 reads TGTGCCTGGGCAGGGTACAATGAGCAGTTCTTC.

As for this clone: The same CDR3 also results from other DNA sequences found in this sample. The chain combines TRBV5-5 with TRBJ1-5; 7 nucleotides line up with TRBD1. V lost 5 bases and J lost 2; bases outside the gene matches: 4. CDR3 length: 14 residues. Looked up from germline, CDR1 is SGHKS and CDR2 is YYEKEE (reference sequence). In DNA, the CDR3 is TGTGCCAGCAGTTTCACAGGGGGCAATCAGCCCCAGCATTTT. Amino acid sequence: CASSFTGGNQPQHF.

V usage is TRBV2 and J usage is TRBJ1-5; D is undetermined. This CDR3 comprises 17 residues. Trimming removed 3 bases from V and 0 bases from J, with 15 bases in between. Germline CDR1 SNHLY, CDR2 FYNNEI. The CDR3 bases are TGTGCCAGCAGTGAGCGAGGGTTCGGTGGTAGCAATCAGCCCCAGCATTTT. As protein: CASSERGFGGSNQPQHF.

With respect to this clone: The sample holds other DNA sequences that translate to the same CDR3. V usage is TRBV3-1 (or the pseudogene TRBV3-2) and J usage is TRBJ1-1, with D unresolved. The CDR3 consists of 15 residues. V lost 0 bases, J lost 0 bases, and 8 bases lay in between. Germline loops: CDR1 LGHDT, CDR2 YNNKEL (reference sequence). The CDR3 DNA is TGTGCCAGCAGCCAAGAAGGAGCATTGAACACTGAAGCTTTCTTT. It translates to CASSQEGALNTEAFF.

This clone is a singleton in its sample. V gene TRBV29-1 combines with J gene TRBJ1-2; perhaps TRBD1 as D (5 bases). The CDR3 is 14 amino acids. Germline V gives CDR1 SQVTM, CDR2 ANQGSEA. The V end lost 1 base, the J end lost 5 bases, and 14 bases lay between the germline ends. The CDR3, as DNA: TGCAGCGTTGAAGCAGGGAAAATTGGGTATGGCTACACCTTC. Its translation is CSVEAGKIGYGYTF.

V is TRBV28 and J is TRBJ2-7; D not certain. Per the germline V gene, CDR1 is MDHEN and CDR2 is SYDVKM. V was trimmed by 5 bases and J by 0 bases, leaving 11 bases between them. CDR3 length: 14 amino acids. The CDR3 nucleotides read TGTGCCAGCAGTACCCCCGCCAGCTCCTACGAGCAGTACTTC. This codes for CASSTPASSYEQYF. Variable domain in full (rest from reference TRBV28 and TRBJ2-7): DVKVTQSSRYLVKRTGEKVFLECVQDMDHENMFWYRQDPGLGLRLIYFSYDVKMKEKGDIPEGYSVSREKKERFSLILESASTNQTSMYLCASSTPASSYEQYFGPGTRLTVT.

V is TRBV2 and J is TRBJ1-1; 7 bases map to TRBD1. The germline gives CDR1 SNHLY, CDR2 FYNNEI. V trimming: 0 bases; J trimming: 5 bases; junction bases outside the gene matches: 9. The CDR3 spans 16 residues. CDR3 DNA: TGTGCCAGCAGTGAAGCGAAGGGGGCGCGGATTACTGAAGCTTTCTTT. This translates into CASSEAKGARITEAFF.

This rearrangement joins TRBV6-6 to TRBJ1-1; perhaps TRBD1 as D (5 bases). Per the germline V gene, CDR1 is MNHNY and CDR2 is SVGAGI (reference sequence). Trimming took 7 bases from V and 7 from J, leaving 16 bases between them. This CDR3 is 13 amino acids long. This chain's CDR3 is CASTVNGQHEAFF. The CDR3 DNA sequence: TGTGCCAGCACCGTAAACGGACAACATGAAGCTTTCTTT.

This chain links TRBV28 with TRBJ1-1; the match to TRBD1 covers 7 bases. V lost 6 bases to trimming and J lost 5 bases; unmatched junction nucleotides: 9. The CDR3 runs 14 residues. Germline CDR1 and CDR2: MDHEN and SYDVKM. CDR3 loop: CASSPGQDGTEAFF. CDR3 DNA sequence: TGTGCCAGCAGCCCTGGACAGGACGGAACTGAAGCTTTCTTT.

This clone was detected only a few times. This chain links TRBV11-2 with TRBJ1-2, with TRBD1 matching over 8 bases. The V gene end was trimmed by 4 bases and the J gene end by 4 bases; junction bases not matched to a gene: 8. CDR3 length equals 15 residues. Germline V gives CDR1 SGHAT, CDR2 FQNNGV. The CDR3 protein is CASSSSSGQGYGYTF. CDR3 DNA sequence: TGTGCCAGCAGCTCTAGTTCCGGACAGGGCTATGGCTACACCTTC.

V gene TRBV19 combines with J gene TRBJ2-7; possible D gene TRBD2, 6 bases. The CDR3 is made up of 15 amino acids. V lost 5 bases and J lost 1, with 15 bases in between. Germline-derived CDR1 and CDR2 are LNHDA and SQIVND (reference sequence). CDR3 sequence reads: CASSPRRGGSYEQYF. In nucleotides, the CDR3 is TGTGCCAGTAGTCCTCGGCGGGGCGGGTCCTACGAGCAGTACTTC.

Worth noting for this clone: This CDR3 is also generated by other DNA sequences in the sample. The rearrangement uses TRBV5-1 and TRBJ1-1; D not certain. This CDR3 region has 13 residues. Trimming took off 0 bases at V and 6 bases at J, with 9 bases between the two ends. Germline V gene data show CDR1 as SGHRS and CDR2 as YFSETQ. The CDR3 region is CASSLAGYSEAFF. CDR3 sequence (DNA): TGCGCCAGCAGCTTGGCGGGGTATTCTGAAGCTTTCTTT. The full variable domain, with the rest looked up from reference TRBV5-1 and TRBJ1-1, is KAGVTQTPRYLIKTRGQQVTLSCSPISGHRSVSWYQQTPGQGLQFLFEYFSETQRNKGNFPGRFSGRQFSNSRSEMNVSTLELGDSALYLCASSLAGYSEAFFGQGTRLTVV.

The chain is built from TRBV28 and TRBJ2-1; TRBD2 is a possible D gene (5 bases). Germline lookup yields CDR1 MDHEN and CDR2 SYDVKM. Trimming took 3 bases from V and 7 from J, leaving 13 bases between them. The CDR3 is made up of 14 amino acids. The CDR3 DNA reads TGTGCCAGCAGTTTCGTGGGAGATCGAAATGAGCAGTTCTTC. Its protein product is CASSFVGDRNEQFF.

The sample holds one count of this clone. The chain combines TRBV6-2 or TRBV6-3 with TRBJ1-3, with D possibly being TRBD1 (6 bases). Germline V lookup: CDR1 MNHEY, CDR2 SVGEGT. CDR3 length: 16 amino acids. Trimming pared 2 bases from V and 4 bases from J, leaving 15 bases between. For the CDR3, the DNA is TGTGCCAGCAGTTACCTCGGGACAAGGCGAGGAAACACCATATATTTT. This sequence encodes CASSYLGTRRGNTIYF.

This clone was detected once. The rearrangement uses TRBV6-1 and TRBJ2-4; TRBD2 matches 9 bases. V was clipped by 2 bases and J by 6 bases; unmatched bases: 2. The CDR3 runs 14 residues. Germline CDR1 and CDR2: MNHNS and SASEGT. CDR3 nucleotide sequence: TGTGCCAGCAGTGAACCGACTAGCGGAAACATTCAGTACTTC. The encoded protein is CASSEPTSGNIQYF.

The V and J genes are TRBV19 and TRBJ1-6; D may be TRBD1 (6 bases). V was shortened by 6 bases and J by 5 bases, with 11 bases between the two germline ends. CDR3 length equals 14 residues. Per the germline V gene, CDR1 is LNHDA and CDR2 is SQIVND (reference sequence). The CDR3 DNA reads as TGTGCCAGTAGCGACAGGTTTAATAATTCACCCCTCCACTTT. Translated: CASSDRFNNSPLHF. Full variable domain (remainder filled in from reference TRBV19 and TRBJ1-6): DGGITQSPKYLFRKEGQNVTLSCEQNLNHDAMYWYRQDPGQGLRLIYYSQIVNDFQKGDIAEGYSVSREKKESFPLTVTSAQKNPTAFYLCASSDRFNNSPLHFGNGTRLTVT.

V usage is TRBV3-1 (or the pseudogene TRBV3-2) and J usage is TRBJ1-1; 10 bases fit TRBD1. The germline V gene encodes CDR1 LGHDT and CDR2 YNNKEL (reference sequence). This CDR3 is 17 amino acids long. V gave up 4 bases and J gave up 0 bases; unmatched junction bases: 8. In DNA form, the CDR3 reads TGTGCCAGCAGCCCTCGGACAGGGGGAGGGATGAACACTGAAGCTTTCTTT. Translating gives CASSPRTGGGMNTEAFF.